This T cell receptor (beta chain) was sequenced in a study of blood T cell repertoires in COVID-19. Study-wide background: Sites in the United States, Italy and Spain provided acute and convalescent COVID-19 samples. Nucleic acid was either cDNA or gDNA, and it came from T cells, B-cell-depleted T cells, or PBMCs.

A single count supports this clone. Self-reported history from a screening survey and questionnaire set each donor's cohort. The method was immunoSEQ multiplex PCR; TCRdb's version includes in-frame clones alone and lacks a portion of them. The table lists about 260,000 clones, around four fifths of them singletons. The germline gives CDR1 MDHEN, CDR2 SYDVKM. Trimming took 7 bases from V and 2 from J, leaving 16 bases between them. This CDR3 comprises 15 residues. Material for sequencing was PBMCs or T cells enriched from blood (not recorded which). This sequence was found in a man in his thirties or forties with acute COVID-19. The gene calls are TRBV28 and TRBJ2-3; tentative D call: TRBD2 (8 bases). The CDR3 coding sequence is TGTGCCAGCACCACGGGAGGGACAGACACAGATACGCAGTATTTT. Encoded protein: CASTTGGTDTDTQYF.